The 9 T cell receptor beta chains presented below share a single source sample, sequenced in a study of CD8+CD57+ T cells in acquired aplastic anemia. Both TCR beta VDJ combination and CDR3 sequence profiling were carried out. Genomic DNA was the template for this profiling. TCRdb redid the calling of the reads with MiXCR, one entry per CDR3 protein. The sample holds around 180,000 distinct CDR3 sequences, 64% seen once. The sequenced sample consisted of sorted CD4+, CD8+, or CD8+CD57+ T cells (not recorded which) from PBMCs. The receptors stem from a human donor with severe aplastic anemia or a healthy control (not recorded which).

The chain couples TRBV2 to TRBJ2-7; 9 bases match TRBD1. With V trimmed by 6 bases and J by 4 bases, 7 bases remained unmatched. The CDR3 is 14 residues long. Germline V gene data show CDR1 as SNHLY and CDR2 as FYNNEI. The CDR3 reads CASSYRDRVYEQYF. CDR3 in DNA: TGTGCCAGCAGCTACCGGGACAGGGTGTACGAGCAGTACTTC.

The chain uses TRBV29-1 and TRBJ1-1; TRBD1 aligns across 7 bases. V shed 7 bases and J 8 bases; nucleotides not matched to a gene: 13. The CDR3 runs to 13 residues. Germline loops: CDR1 SQVTM, CDR2 ANQGSEA. CDR3 loop: CSAVPTGRLEAFF. The CDR3 nucleotides read TGCAGCGCTGTACCGACAGGGAGGCTAGAAGCTTTCTTT.

This chain connects TRBV5-6 to TRBJ1-6; D gene unclear. There are 15 residues in the CDR3. Germline-derived CDR1 and CDR2 are SGHDT and YYEEEE. The V end was cut by 2 bases, the J end by 14 bases, with 20 bases between. This CDR3 is CASSLGGNQALTLHF. As DNA, the CDR3 is TGTGCCAGCAGCTTAGGCGGGAACCAAGCTTTAACCCTCCACTTT.

CDR3 sequence (DNA): TGCAGTGCTAGCGGCGCCGGACAGGGGACCGAGAACACTGAAGCTTTCTTT. Translation: CSASGAGQGTENTEAFF. V usage is TRBV20-1 and J usage is TRBJ1-1; 9 positions agree with TRBD1. Germline assignment: CDR1 DFQATT and CDR2 SNEGSKA (reference sequence). The CDR3 is made up of 17 amino acids. V shed 3 bases and J 1 base; nucleotides not matched to a gene: 12.

The chain combines TRBV9 with TRBJ1-2; perhaps TRBD1 as D (5 bases). V dropped 2 bases and J dropped 5 bases, with 13 bases sitting between them. Germline CDR1 reads SGDLS; CDR2 reads YYNGEE. The CDR3 length is 14 residues. The CDR3 spells CASSVGQLEYGYTF. The CDR3 DNA reads TGTGCCAGCAGCGTGGGGCAGCTAGAATATGGCTACACCTTC.

The rearrangement uses TRBV24-1 and TRBJ1-2, with 11 nucleotides matching TRBD1. Trimming at V came to 10 bases and at J to 2 bases, leaving 11 bases not matched to a gene. CDR3 size: 16 residues. The germline V gene encodes CDR1 KGHDR and CDR2 SFDVKD. The CDR3: CATSRGQGVLNYGYTF. The CDR3 DNA sequence: TGTGCCACTTCGAGGGGACAGGGGGTATTAAACTATGGCTACACCTTC.

CDR3 nucleotides: TGTGCCACCAGCAGACTAGCTGGAGATACGCAGTATTTT. Its protein product is CATSRLAGDTQYF. This chain links TRBV15 with TRBJ2-3, with TRBD2 as a possible D gene (5 bases). Trimming shortened V by 2 bases and J by 5 bases, and 8 bases separated the two germline ends. Germline CDR1 and CDR2: LNHNV and YYDKDF (reference sequence). The CDR3 extends over 13 amino acids.

A word on this clonotype: An end of the junction does not agree with germline; a read error may underlie this. The gene calls are TRBV7-6 and TRBJ1-3; TRBD1 might be the D (5 bases). CDR1 SGHVS and CDR2 FNYEAQ come from the germline V gene. The CDR3 has 14 amino acids. This CDR3 reads CASSLGGIGNTICF. The CDR3 coding sequence is TGTGCCAGCAGCTTAGGGGGGATTGGAAACACCATATGTTTT. Full variable domain (rest looked up from reference TRBV7-6 and TRBJ1-3): GAGVSQSPRYKVTKRGQDVALRCDPISGHVSLYWYRQALGQGPEFLTYFNYEAQQDKSGLPNDRFSAERPEGSISTLTIQRTEQRDSAMYRCASSLGGIGNTICFGEGSWLTVV.

In the case of this clonotype: A junction end diverges from the germline sequence, so it may reflect a read error. The chain is built from TRBV14 and TRBJ2-7; D gene unclear. Germline assignment: CDR1 SGHDN and CDR2 FVKESK. The CDR3 consists of 14 residues. The CDR3 sequence is CACSHPLNTYEQYF. Written as DNA, the CDR3 is TGTGCCTGCAGCCACCCACTCAACACCTACGAGCAGTACTTC.